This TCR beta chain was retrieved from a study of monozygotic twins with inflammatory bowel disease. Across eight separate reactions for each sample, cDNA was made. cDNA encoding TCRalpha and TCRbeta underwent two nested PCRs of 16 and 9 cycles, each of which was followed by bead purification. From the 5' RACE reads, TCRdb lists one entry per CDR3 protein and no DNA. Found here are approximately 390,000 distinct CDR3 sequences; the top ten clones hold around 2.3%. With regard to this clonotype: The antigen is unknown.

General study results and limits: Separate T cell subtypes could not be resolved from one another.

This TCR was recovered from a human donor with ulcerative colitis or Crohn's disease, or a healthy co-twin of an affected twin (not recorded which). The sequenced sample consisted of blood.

CDR3 sequence: CSARVPGMKYGYTF. This chain connects TRBV20-1 to TRBJ1-2; TCRdb gives TRBD1 as the D gene, but with no DNA this cannot be confirmed. CDR3 size: 14 residues. The germline CDR1 and CDR2 sequences are DFQATT and SNEGSKA (reference sequence).